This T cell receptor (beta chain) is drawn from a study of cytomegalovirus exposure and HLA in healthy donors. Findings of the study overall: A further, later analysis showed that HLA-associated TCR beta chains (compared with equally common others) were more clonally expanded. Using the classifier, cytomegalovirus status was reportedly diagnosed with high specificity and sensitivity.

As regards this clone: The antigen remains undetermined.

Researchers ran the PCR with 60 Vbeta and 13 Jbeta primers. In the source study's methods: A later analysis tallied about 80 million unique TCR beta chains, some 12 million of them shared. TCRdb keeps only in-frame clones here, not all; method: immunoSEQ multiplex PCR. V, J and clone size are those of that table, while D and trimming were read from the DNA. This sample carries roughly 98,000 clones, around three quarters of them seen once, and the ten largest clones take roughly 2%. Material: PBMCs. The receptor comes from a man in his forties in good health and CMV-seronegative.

The CDR3 sequence is CASSDERSAGELFF. The DNA of the CDR3 is TGTGCCAGCAGTGACGAGAGGTCAGCCGGGGAGCTGTTTTTT. The chain is built from TRBV2 and TRBJ2-2, with D hard to call. V dropped 3 bases and J dropped 6 bases, with 11 bases sitting between them. This CDR3 contains 14 residues. Germline V CDR1 and CDR2: SNHLY, FYNNEI.